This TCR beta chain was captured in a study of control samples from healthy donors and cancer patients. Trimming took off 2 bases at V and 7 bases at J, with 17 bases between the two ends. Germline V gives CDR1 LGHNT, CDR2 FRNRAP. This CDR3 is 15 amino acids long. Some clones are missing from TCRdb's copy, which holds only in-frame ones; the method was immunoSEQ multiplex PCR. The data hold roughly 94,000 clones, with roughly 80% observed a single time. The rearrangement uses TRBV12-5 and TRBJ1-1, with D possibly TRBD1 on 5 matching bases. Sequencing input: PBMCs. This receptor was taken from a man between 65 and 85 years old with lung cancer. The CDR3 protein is CASGLTGLPRGEAFF. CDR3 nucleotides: TGTGCTAGTGGTTTGACGGGACTCCCGAGGGGTGAAGCTTTCTTT.